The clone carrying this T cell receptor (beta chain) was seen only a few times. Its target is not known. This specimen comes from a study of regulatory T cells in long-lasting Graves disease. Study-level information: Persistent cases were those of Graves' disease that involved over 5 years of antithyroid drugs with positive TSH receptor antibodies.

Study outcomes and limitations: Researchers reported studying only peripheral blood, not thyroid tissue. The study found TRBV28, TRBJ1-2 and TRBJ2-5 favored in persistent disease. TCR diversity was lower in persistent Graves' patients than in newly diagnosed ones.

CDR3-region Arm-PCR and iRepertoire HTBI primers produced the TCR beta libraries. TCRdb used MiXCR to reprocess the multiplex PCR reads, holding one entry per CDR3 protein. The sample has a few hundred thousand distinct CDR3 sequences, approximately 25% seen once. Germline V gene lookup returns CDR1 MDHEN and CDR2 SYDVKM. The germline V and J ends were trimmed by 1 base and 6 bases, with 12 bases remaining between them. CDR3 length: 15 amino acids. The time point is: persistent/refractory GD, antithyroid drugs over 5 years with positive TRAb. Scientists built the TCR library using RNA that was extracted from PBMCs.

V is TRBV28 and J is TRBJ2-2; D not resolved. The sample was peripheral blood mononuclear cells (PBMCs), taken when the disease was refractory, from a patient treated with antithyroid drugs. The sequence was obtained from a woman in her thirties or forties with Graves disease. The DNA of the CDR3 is TGTGCCAGCAGTTTATTTGGGCAGCCCCCCGGGGAGCTGTTTTTT. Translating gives CASSLFGQPPGELFF.